This T cell receptor (beta chain) was identified in a study of identical twins. Study-wide results and caveats: The abundant beta clonotypes from cord blood had fewer insertions, and memory repertoires had none of this.

Template switching added a universal primer binding site, and final cDNA carried unique molecular identifiers. TCRdb re-called the 5' RACE reads through MiXCR, storing one row per CDR3 protein. The table lists approximately 1.8 million distinct CDR3 sequences, 32% of them singletons. Details on this clonotype: Its matching antigen is unknown.

The germline CDR1 and CDR2 sequences are SGHRS and YFSETQ. CDR3 length: 15 amino acids. Trimming removed 4 bases at V and 3 bases at J, with 14 bases between. The sample taken for sequencing was cord blood. The chain joins TRBV5-1 to TRBJ2-1; D possibly corresponds to TRBD2 (5 bases). The receptor was isolated from a newborn girl in good health. CDR3 protein: CASSPEGAVYNEQFF. The CDR3 DNA reads as TGCGCCAGCAGCCCAGAGGGAGCGGTCTACAATGAGCAGTTCTTC.